This T cell receptor beta chain was captured by sequencing in a study of cytomegalovirus exposure and HLA in healthy donors. Germline lookup yields CDR1 MNHEY and CDR2 SMNVEV (reference sequence). The CDR3 runs 16 residues. V trimming: 3 bases; J trimming: 3 bases; junction bases outside the gene matches: 5. Here immunoSEQ multiplex PCR was the method, and the copy in TCRdb shows in-frame clones only, minus some. The table includes more than 85,000 clones, approximately 93% detected once. This clonotype was obtained from a woman aged 25 to 39 in good health and CMV-seropositive. V and J are TRBV27 and TRBJ2-6, with TRBD1 matching over 7 bases. The sequencing input was PBMCs. The CDR3 loop is CASSLSTGVGANVLTF. Here the CDR3 DNA reads TGTGCCAGCAGTTTGAGCACAGGGGTTGGGGCCAACGTCCTGACTTTC.